The 5 T cell receptor beta chains listed next were all sequenced from one sample in a study of blood T cell repertoires in COVID-19. Generated by immunoSEQ multiplex PCR, the TCRdb table keeps only in-frame clones and is missing some. The data show roughly 32,000 clones, 75% seen once. Sequencing used peripheral blood. These receptors originate from a man aged 80 or over with active or convalescent COVID-19.

The chain uses TRBV24-1 and TRBJ2-3; 10 bases fit TRBD1. CDR1 and CDR2 (germline): KGHDR, SFDVKD. This CDR3 region has 15 residues. Trimming removed 5 bases from V and 4 bases from J; junction bases left unmatched: 5. CDR3 nucleotide sequence: TGTGCCACCAGTGTGGGACAGGGGATGGCAGATACGCAGTATTTT. Protein sequence: CATSVGQGMADTQYF.

This clone appeared once. V usage is TRBV13 and J usage is TRBJ2-3; no definite D call. The CDR3 totals 19 residues. CDR1 and CDR2 from the germline V gene are PRHDT and FYEKMQ (reference sequence). V lost 2 bases, J lost 0 bases, and 21 bases lay in between. CDR3 DNA sequence: TGTGCCAGCAGCTTATATCTAAACTCCTTTGTCTCTAGCACAGATACGCAGTATTTT. Translating it yields CASSLYLNSFVSSTDTQYF.

The rearrangement links TRBV5-1 to TRBJ2-1; D is perhaps TRBD1 (5 bases). CDR1 SGHRS and CDR2 YFSETQ come from the germline V gene. The CDR3 length is 15 residues. Between the trimmed V and J ends, which lost 0 bases and 3 bases, there was a span of 10 bases. The CDR3 protein is CASSLERTNYNEQFF. The DNA of the CDR3 is TGCGCCAGCAGCTTGGAAAGGACAAACTACAATGAGCAGTTCTTC. Complete variable domain (other parts from reference TRBV5-1 and TRBJ2-1): KAGVTQTPRYLIKTRGQQVTLSCSPISGHRSVSWYQQTPGQGLQFLFEYFSETQRNKGNFPGRFSGRQFSNSRSEMNVSTLELGDSALYLCASSLERTNYNEQFFGPGTRLTVL.

V is TRBV5-1 and J is TRBJ1-3, with D possibly TRBD1 on 6 matching bases. V was cut by 9 bases and J by 2 bases, with 15 bases left in between. The CDR3 spans 14 residues. In germline, CDR1 is SGHRS, CDR2 YFSETQ. CDR3 DNA sequence: TGCGCCACCCACAGGGAAAGGACTGGAAACACCATATATTTT. This gives the protein CATHRERTGNTIYF.

This chain joins TRBV10-2 and TRBJ2-1; D is uncertain. CDR3 length: 11 residues. V was cut by 8 bases and J by 6 bases, with 8 bases left in between. Per germline, CDR1 WSHSY and CDR2 SAAADI. The CDR3: CASLTSNEQFF. DNA for the CDR3: TGCGCCAGCCTAACTTCCAATGAGCAGTTCTTC.